Below, 12 T cell receptor beta chains from the same sample are listed, as sequenced in a study of neurological immune-mediated disorders. TCRdb re-called the 5' RACE reads with MiXCR, one entry per CDR3 protein. Of tens of thousands of distinct CDR3 sequences listed, about 12% were seen once; the top ten hold about 10%. Sequenced: PBMCs. Receptors were obtained from a woman in her fifties or sixties with HTLV-1-associated myelopathy (HAM/TSP).

CDR3 sequence: CASRDRGRDLVEQFF. The CDR3 DNA reads as TGTGCCAGTAGGGATCGCGGGAGGGACCTAGTTGAGCAGTTCTTC. The chain links TRBV19 to TRBJ2-1, with TRBD2 matching over 9 bases. After removal of 6 bases from V and 9 bases from J, the junction contained 12 bases not matched to a gene. The germline V gene has CDR1 LNHDA and CDR2 SQIVND (reference sequence). The CDR3 spans 15 residues.

This clonotype was observed at least ten times. The V gene is TRBV10-3, the J gene TRBJ1-5; 9 nucleotides match TRBD1. The CDR3 has 16 residues. Germline trimming cut 4 bases from V and 1 base from J; bases unmatched to any gene: 5. Germline V lookup: CDR1 ENHRY, CDR2 SYGVKD. CDR3 region: CAISGNGQGSNQPQHF. CDR3 in DNA: TGTGCCATCAGTGGGAACGGACAGGGGAGCAATCAGCCCCAGCATTTT.

This clonotype has just a few counts. The CDR3 sequence is CASSIDLSGTEAFF. In DNA, the CDR3 is TGTGCCAGTAGTATAGATCTTTCAGGGACTGAAGCTTTCTTT. J is TRBJ1-1 and V is TRBV19, with a tentative D call TRBD1 (5 bases). V gave up 0 bases and J gave up 5 bases, with 10 bases separating them. CDR3 length: 14 residues. Germline loops: CDR1 LNHDA, CDR2 SQIVND (reference sequence).

This clonotype appeared many times. The CDR3: CSAREMGLAGVGQFF. The CDR3 nucleotides read TGCAGTGCTAGAGAAATGGGACTAGCGGGAGTAGGGCAGTTCTTC. V is TRBV20-1 and J is TRBJ2-1; 14 bases align to TRBD2. V was pared by 0 bases and J by 12 bases, with 7 bases of the junction left unmatched. Germline values: CDR1 DFQATT, CDR2 SNEGSKA (reference sequence). The CDR3 is made up of 15 amino acids.

This clonotype showed up many times. V and J are TRBV28 and TRBJ2-2; D tentatively fits TRBD1 or TRBD2 (6 bases each). The CDR3 totals 14 residues. V lost 7 bases and J 3 bases, leaving 12 bases between the germline ends. Germline CDR1 and CDR2: MDHEN and SYDVKM. This chain's CDR3 is CASTRGGYTGELFF. In DNA, the CDR3 is TGTGCCAGCACCCGAGGGGGGTACACCGGGGAGCTGTTTTTT. Using reference TRBV28 and TRBJ2-2 for the parts outside the CDR3, the full variable domain is DVKVTQSSRYLVKRTGEKVFLECVQDMDHENMFWYRQDPGLGLRLIYFSYDVKMKEKGDIPEGYSVSREKKERFSLILESASTNQTSMYLCASTRGGYTGELFFGEGSRLTVL.

This clonotype was seen many times. The chain recombines TRBV15 with TRBJ2-5, with TRBD1 identical over 7 bases. This CDR3 has 14 residues. In germline, CDR1 is LNHNV, CDR2 YYDKDF (reference sequence). The trim removed 3 bases at V and 5 bases at J, leaving 6 bases unmatched. CDR3 nucleotides: TGTGCCACCAGCAGGAGACAGGGACCGGAGACCCAGTACTTC. It is translated as CATSRRQGPETQYF.

This clonotype was found many times. The genes are TRBV4-1 and TRBJ1-3; a weak D match, TRBD1 (6 bases). The V gene lost 4 bases and the J gene lost 4 bases, with 14 bases spanning the gap. The V gene's germline CDR1 is MGHRA and CDR2 YSYEKL. The CDR3 covers 15 residues. CDR3 in amino acids: CASSLLQGAGNTIYF. The CDR3 region has the DNA TGCGCCAGCAGCCTCCTACAGGGCGCGGGAAACACCATATATTTT.

This clonotype was recorded many times. The rearrangement uses TRBV20-1 and TRBJ2-7, with 9 bases that match TRBD1. The CDR3 runs 13 residues. Germline trimming cut 5 bases from V and 3 bases from J; bases unmatched to any gene: 5. Germline V gives CDR1 DFQATT, CDR2 SNEGSKA (reference sequence). The CDR3 DNA sequence: TGCAGTGCTTCGGACAGGGGAATCTACGAGCAGTACTTC. Translation gives CSASDRGIYEQYF.

Many counts were recorded for this clonotype. The rearrangement joins TRBV20-1 to TRBJ2-3; 9 bases are shared with TRBD2. The CDR3 consists of 16 residues. With 2 bases clipped from V and 5 bases from J, the junction kept 11 bases outside the gene matches. Germline V lookup: CDR1 DFQATT, CDR2 SNEGSKA (reference sequence). CDR3 coding DNA: TGCAGTGCTAGAAAGGAACCTAGCGGGATGATAGATACGCAGTATTTT. Its protein is CSARKEPSGMIDTQYF.

This clonotype occurred many times. The J gene is TRBJ2-2, the V gene TRBV5-1, with D tentatively TRBD1 (6 bases). Germline values: CDR1 SGHRS, CDR2 YFSETQ. The CDR3 covers 16 residues. Trimming removed 1 base from V and 2 bases from J, with 12 bases in between. The CDR3 coding sequence is TGCGCCAGCAGCTTGTTGGCAGGGGATAACACCGGGGAGCTGTTTTTT. This encodes CASSLLAGDNTGELFF. The full variable domain, with the rest looked up from reference TRBV5-1 and TRBJ2-2, is KAGVTQTPRYLIKTRGQQVTLSCSPISGHRSVSWYQQTPGQGLQFLFEYFSETQRNKGNFPGRFSGRQFSNSRSEMNVSTLELGDSALYLCASSLLAGDNTGELFFGEGSRLTVL.

In this sample, this clonotype turned up many times. The V and J genes are TRBV5-6 and TRBJ1-5, with no clear D. The V gene lost 1 base and the J gene lost 0 bases, with 8 bases spanning the gap. The CDR3 is 15 residues long. Per the germline V gene, CDR1 is SGHDT and CDR2 is YYEEEE. The CDR3 reads CASSLLGYSNQPQHF. For the CDR3, the DNA is TGTGCCAGCAGCTTGCTGGGTTATAGCAATCAGCCCCAGCATTTT.

This clonotype appeared many times. The chain is built from TRBV18 and TRBJ2-1, with D perhaps assigned TRBD1 or TRBD2 (5 bases each). V was clipped by 2 bases and J by 7 bases, with 18 bases between them. From germline, CDR1 is KGHSH and CDR2 LQKENI. There are 16 residues in the CDR3. DNA for the CDR3: TGTGCCAGCTCACCATCCGAGGGACCCAATTGGAATGAGCAGTTCTTC. Translating gives CASSPSEGPNWNEQFF.